This TCR beta chain is from a study of cytomegalovirus exposure and HLA in healthy donors. The PCR made use of 60 Vbeta and 13 Jbeta primers. Clones were sequenced by immunoSEQ multiplex PCR, and TCRdb holds only the in-frame ones, with some missing. The table lists roughly 130,000 clones, over 70% of them singletons. Points from the study as a whole: The authors later found HLA-associated TCR beta chains more clonally expanded than equally common others. Per published accounts, TCR beta sequences correctly predicted the HLA-A and HLA-B alleles of most subjects.

This clone has more than one count but fewer than ten. Its specificity is unknown. One junction end does not reproduce the germline sequence, and a read error may be involved. The germline gives CDR1 ENHRY, CDR2 SYGVKD. The CDR3 contains 16 residues. This TCR was sampled from a woman aged 40 to 50 in good health and CMV-seronegative. Sequenced: PBMCs. This rearrangement joins TRBV10-3 to TRBJ2-4, with D tentatively TRBD1 (6 bases). The DNA for the CDR3 is TGTGCCATCAGTGAGAGGGGGATGACTTCATGGAACAGTCAGTACTTC. As protein: CAISERGMTSWNSQYF.